What follows are 20 T cell receptor beta chains derived from one specimen sequenced in a study of early T cells in non-severe SARS-CoV-2 infection. TCRdb re-called the 5' RACE reads through MiXCR, storing one row per CDR3 protein. The sample has fewer than 65,000 distinct CDR3 sequences, 7.5% to 9.5% seen once; the top ten hold under 4.5%. Here the sequenced sample was whole blood, taken at baseline. Receptor source: an adult who was a healthcare worker with PCR-confirmed SARS-CoV-2 infection or an uninfected control (not recorded which).

This clonotype was seen more than once but under ten times. The J gene is TRBJ1-2, the V gene TRBV5-4; possible D gene TRBD1, 6 bases. Germline loops: CDR1 SGHNT, CDR2 YYREEE (reference sequence). The CDR3 contains 15 residues. V lost 4 bases, J lost 5 bases, and 18 bases lay in between. The CDR3 protein is CASSAAGQMAYGYTF. The CDR3 DNA reads as TGTGCCAGCAGCGCGGCGGGACAAATGGCATATGGCTACACCTTC.

The sample holds many counts of this clonotype. This sequence joins TRBV29-1 and TRBJ2-5; possible D gene TRBD1, 5 bases. The CDR3 extends over 12 amino acids. Germline-derived CDR1 and CDR2 are SQVTM and ANQGSEA. Trimming shortened V by 7 bases and J by 4 bases, and 13 bases separated the two germline ends. CDR3 loop: CSAVTGSETQYF. The CDR3 DNA reads TGCAGCGCCGTAACAGGTTCAGAGACCCAGTACTTC.

This chain links TRBV21-1 with TRBJ2-7; the listed D gene, TRBD1, was not tested against the DNA. TRBV21-1 is a pseudogene. This CDR3 has 15 amino acids. CDR3 loop: CASSKPTTGRDEQYF. The CDR3 DNA reads TGTGCCAGCAGCAAGCCCACGACAGGGAGGGACGAGCAGTACTTC.

The chain couples TRBV10-2 to TRBJ1-2; 7 bases are a match to TRBD1. The CDR3 runs 11 residues. V shed 10 bases, J shed 2 bases, and the junction held 1 base outside the gene matches. Germline CDR1 reads WSHSY; CDR2 reads SAAADI. The CDR3 is CATTGNYGYTF. The DNA for the CDR3 is TGCGCCACGACAGGGAACTATGGCTACACCTTC.

This clonotype was observed many times. It is likely a read error, because the conserved phenylalanine at the end of the CDR3 is missing. No DNA is shown, since the ends of the CDR3 on it are uncertain; the CDR3 is the one TCRdb lists. V is TRBV27 and J is TRBJ2-7; the table calls TRBD1, which could not be checked here. The CDR3 has 12 amino acids, counting both end residues. Germline V gene data show CDR1 as MNHEY and CDR2 as SMNVEV (reference sequence). The CDR3 reads CASSSTGTGFIL.

This clonotype was picked up a small number of times. This chain links TRBV7-9 with TRBJ2-6; unclear D gene. The V end was cut by 5 bases, the J end by 0 bases, with 17 bases between. The germline CDR1 and CDR2 sequences are SEHNR and FQNEAQ (reference sequence). The CDR3 runs 18 residues. Written as DNA, the CDR3 is TGTGCCAGCAGCCCCAAAGTCCCCGCAGACTCTGGGGCCAACGTCCTGACTTTC. Amino acid sequence: CASSPKVPADSGANVLTF.

This clonotype was seen more than once but under ten times. The rearrangement links TRBV6-5 to TRBJ2-7; D uncertain. The germline V gene encodes CDR1 MNHEY and CDR2 SVGAGI. V was pared by 6 bases and J by 0 bases, with 3 bases between. There are 11 residues in the CDR3. The CDR3 reads CASRHSYEQYF. The CDR3 nucleotides read TGTGCCAGCAGGCACTCCTACGAGCAGTACTTC.

The chain employs TRBV12-3 or TRBV12-4 and TRBJ1-4, with TRBD1 as a possible D gene (5 bases). Trimming removed 6 bases from V and 7 bases from J, with 15 bases in between. This CDR3 spans 14 amino acids. The CDR3 DNA reads TGTGCCAGCAGGCGGGACGGGCTTCCTGAAAAACTGTTTTTT. It codes for CASRRDGLPEKLFF.

This clonotype was seen only a few times. This chain links TRBV14 with TRBJ2-7, with 8 nucleotides matching TRBD2. The germline V gene has CDR1 SGHDN and CDR2 FVKESK. The trim removed 4 bases at V and 3 bases at J, leaving 11 bases unmatched. This CDR3 comprises 16 residues. The CDR3 DNA sequence: TGTGCCAGCAGCCTGACCGCCGCAGCGGGAGTCTACGAGCAGTACTTC. Translated: CASSLTAAAGVYEQYF. Complete variable domain (other parts from reference TRBV14 and TRBJ2-7): EAGVTQFPSHSVIEKGQTVTLRCDPISGHDNLYWYRRVMGKEIKFLLHFVKESKQDESGMPNNRFLAERTGGTYSTLKVQPAELEDSGVYFCASSLTAAAGVYEQYFGPGTRLTVT.

This clonotype was counted ten times or more. The DNA of the CDR3 is TGTGCCAGCAGCTTAGTGCAGTCAGATCAAGAGACCCAGTACTTC. The encoded protein is CASSLVQSDQETQYF. V and J are TRBV7-9 and TRBJ2-5; D remains ambiguous. The CDR3 extends over 15 amino acids. Germline V lookup: CDR1 SEHNR, CDR2 FQNEAQ (reference sequence). The germline V and J ends were trimmed by 1 base and 2 bases, with 11 bases remaining between them.

The CDR3 here is CAWSPLGGPQADTQYF. CDR3 sequence (DNA): TGTGCCTGGTCGCCTTTAGGGGGCCCACAGGCAGATACGCAGTATTTT. The V gene is TRBV30, the J gene TRBJ2-3, with 7 bases that match TRBD1. This CDR3 has 16 residues. Losses at the gene ends were 5 bases for V and 4 bases for J; bases not matched to a gene: 15. The germline CDR1 and CDR2 sequences are GTSNPN and SVGIG (reference sequence).

This clonotype appeared many times. V and J are TRBV12-3 or TRBV12-4 and TRBJ1-1; possibly TRBD1 for D (5 bases). CDR3 size: 14 residues. V was cut by 2 bases and J by 7 bases, with 14 bases left in between. CDR3 sequence (DNA): TGTGCCAGCAGTTTACCTCCTTGGGGCCGTGAAGCTTTCTTT. Translated: CASSLPPWGREAFF.

The genes are TRBV19 and TRBJ1-5, with 9 bases aligning to TRBD1. Germline values: CDR1 LNHDA, CDR2 SQIVND (reference sequence). With 5 bases clipped from V and 7 bases from J, the junction kept 6 bases outside the gene matches. CDR3 length: 14 amino acids. CDR3 sequence: CASSLQGARQPQHF. The CDR3 nucleotides are TGTGCCAGTAGTCTACAGGGGGCGAGACAGCCCCAGCATTTT.

This clonotype has just a few counts. The CDR3 here is CASSSPAGTYEQYF. The CDR3 DNA sequence: TGTGCCAGCAGCTCACCCGCGGGAACCTACGAGCAGTACTTC. The rearrangement joins TRBV11-3 to TRBJ2-7, with D perhaps matching TRBD2 (6 bases). Trimming removed 4 bases from V and 2 bases from J, with 12 bases in between. The CDR3 length is 14 residues. Germline assignment: CDR1 SGHNT and CDR2 YENEEA.

The chain couples TRBV29-1 to TRBJ1-2, with unresolved D. Trimming left V 6 bases short and J 8 bases short, with 19 bases between. CDR3 length: 13 amino acids. Germline V CDR1 and CDR2: SQVTM, ANQGSEA. The CDR3, as DNA: TGCAGCGTCGCCCCGAGGCTAAGGTACGGCTACACCTTC. As protein: CSVAPRLRYGYTF.

This clonotype was recorded at least ten times. J is TRBJ2-1 and V is TRBV4-1; D possibly matches TRBD1 or TRBD2 (5 bases each). This CDR3 is 14 amino acids long. V dropped 3 bases and J dropped 9 bases, with 15 bases sitting between them. Per germline, CDR1 MGHRA and CDR2 YSYEKL. CDR3 in DNA: TGCGCCAGCAGCCACCAAGAAGGGGCGGGTGAGCAGTTCTTC. Translated, it gives CASSHQEGAGEQFF.

This clonotype is classed as medium-sized (0.01 to 0.1%). J is TRBJ2-5 and V is TRBV12-3 or TRBV12-4; D unclear. Trimming took off 3 bases at V and 5 bases at J, with 4 bases between the two ends. CDR3 size: 11 residues. CDR3 amino acids: CASSLGETQYF. The CDR3 nucleotides are TGTGCCAGCAGTTTGGGGGAGACCCAGTACTTC.

This sequence joins TRBV20-1 and TRBJ2-5; D may be TRBD1 (7 bases). The CDR3 sequence is 14 residues long. Germline CDR1 is DFQATT and CDR2 is SNEGSKA (reference sequence). Trimming cost V 2 bases and J 4 bases, with 14 bases left between them. The CDR3 protein is CSARLARGPETQYF. The CDR3 region has the DNA TGCAGTGCTAGACTAGCGAGGGGGCCAGAGACCCAGTACTTC.

The rearrangement links TRBV5-4 to TRBJ2-3, with TRBD2 identical over 7 bases. The germline gives CDR1 SGHNT, CDR2 YYREEE (reference sequence). The CDR3 runs 17 residues. J was trimmed by 0 bases and V by 0 bases; bases with no gene match: 7. The CDR3 loop is CASSLVPSGTSTDTQYF. DNA for the CDR3: TGTGCCAGCAGCTTGGTACCAAGCGGGACTAGCACAGATACGCAGTATTTT.

This clonotype was seen only a few times. V is TRBV7-2 and J is TRBJ2-7; no firm D call. The germline gives CDR1 SGHTA, CDR2 FQGNSA. The length of the CDR3 is 13 residues. Trimming took 3 bases from V and 6 from J, leaving 12 bases between them. CDR3 DNA sequence: TGTGCCAGCAGCTTTCCGGGCCCACGCGAGCAGTACTTC. Translation: CASSFPGPREQYF.